These 28 T cell receptor beta chains share one sample of origin, sequenced in a study of response to subunit inactivated influenza vaccine (dated 2018 in TCRdb). Receptor libraries were prepared by RT-PCR. TCRdb records Illumina HiSeq 2500 as the sequencer. TCRdb reran the public reads through fastp at Q25 and MiXCR, keeping productive beta chains. Identical CDR3 protein sequences are pooled into one entry, listed with their most common genes and DNA. The sample includes some 600,000 distinct CDR3 sequences, with 13% to 15% observed a single time. The ten largest clones take up less than 9% of the sample. This sample comprised PBMCs from blood, obtained around two weeks before vaccination. These receptor sequences come from a man aged 45-60 years who received an inactivated influenza vaccine. Donor details come from another sample of the same person, matched by shared clones.

This clonotype was observed a handful of times. Here the CDR3 reads CASSPGTAPYNEQFF. In DNA form, the CDR3 reads TGCGCCAGCAGCCCTGGGACAGCCCCTTACAATGAGCAGTTCTTC. The gene calls are TRBV4-3 and TRBJ2-1; 7 bases match TRBD1. The CDR3 length is 15 residues. Germline V lookup: CDR1 LGHNA, CDR2 YSLEER. Losses at the gene ends were 4 bases for V and 4 bases for J; bases not matched to a gene: 7.

This chain connects TRBV20-1 to TRBJ2-3, with D possibly called TRBD1 or TRBD2 (5 bases each). V lost 4 bases and J 2 bases, leaving 10 bases between the germline ends. The CDR3 spans 13 residues. From germline, CDR1 is DFQATT and CDR2 SNEGSKA (reference sequence). The CDR3 DNA reads TGCAGTGCTACCGGGACCCTCACAGATACGCAGTATTTT. Protein product: CSATGTLTDTQYF.

This clonotype occurred many times. This chain links TRBV12-3 or TRBV12-4 with TRBJ2-7; 9 nucleotides align to TRBD1. V lost 6 bases and J lost 2; bases outside the gene matches: 5. The CDR3 runs to 14 residues. CDR3 sequence (DNA): TGTGCCAGCAGCAGGGACAGGGACCCCTACGAGCAGTACTTC. Translated: CASSRDRDPYEQYF.

Ten or more counts support this clonotype. The chain recombines TRBV12-3 or TRBV12-4 with TRBJ1-2; maybe TRBD1 (5 bases). The CDR3 runs to 14 residues. Between the trimmed V and J ends, which lost 5 bases and 5 bases, there was a span of 15 bases. In DNA, the CDR3 is TGTGCCAGCAGTCCGGGGACTCCTCCTTATGGCTACACCTTC. Translation gives CASSPGTPPYGYTF.

The CDR3 DNA sequence: TGTGCCAGCAGCTTCGGGGTCGCCGGGGAGCTGTTTTTT. Protein product: CASSFGVAGELFF. The V and J genes are TRBV7-6 and TRBJ2-2, with D maybe TRBD2 (5 bases). V lost 3 bases, J lost 6 bases, and 8 bases lay in between. Germline assignment: CDR1 SGHVS and CDR2 FNYEAQ. The CDR3 spans 13 residues.

J is TRBJ2-7 and V is TRBV15; D unclear. This CDR3 is 16 amino acids long. V shed 1 base and J shed 2 bases, with 15 bases lying between them. CDR1 is LNHNV, CDR2 YYDKDF, per germline (reference sequence). CDR3 nucleotide sequence: TGTGCCACCAGCAGAGGAGGAAGGCGGACGACCTACGAGCAGTACTTC. This encodes CATSRGGRRTTYEQYF.

This clonotype was found a few times. The chain recombines TRBV7-9 with TRBJ2-1; TRBD2 aligns across 7 bases. V dropped 2 bases and J dropped 5; count of bases not matched to a gene: 9. CDR1 and CDR2 (germline): SEHNR, FQNEAQ (reference sequence). The CDR3 totals 16 residues. This CDR3 is CASSLRRGGDHNEQFF. The CDR3 bases are TGTGCCAGCAGCTTACGGAGGGGAGGGGACCACAATGAGCAGTTCTTC.

Only a few counts were recorded for this clonotype. The rearrangement uses TRBV7-7 and TRBJ2-5, with no clear D. Trimming removed 1 base at V and 2 bases at J, with 8 bases between. The CDR3 spans 14 residues. CDR1 SSHAT and CDR2 FNYEAQ come from the germline V gene (reference sequence). The CDR3 region is CASSLGSHQETQYF. CDR3 sequence (DNA): TGTGCCAGCAGCTTAGGCAGCCATCAAGAGACCCAGTACTTC.

The chain uses TRBV6-5 and TRBJ2-3; D remains unclear. This CDR3 contains 16 residues. Looked up from germline, CDR1 is MNHEY and CDR2 is SVGAGI. V was clipped by 4 bases and J by 0 bases, with 14 bases between them. CDR3 in DNA: TGTGCCAGCAGTTTTAGGCCCGATCGGAGCACAGATACGCAGTATTTT. It yields the protein CASSFRPDRSTDTQYF.

This clonotype has only a few counts. The chain carries TRBV4-2 and TRBJ2-3; no clear D gene. V was shortened by 2 bases and J by 0 bases, with 12 bases between the two germline ends. This CDR3 is 16 amino acids long. Germline V gene sequence: CDR1 LGHNA, CDR2 YNFKEQ. The chain's CDR3 is CASSQKTLASTDTQYF. CDR3 nucleotides: TGTGCCAGCAGCCAAAAAACGTTAGCTAGCACAGATACGCAGTATTTT.

The table lists this clonotype with a few counts. The rearrangement links TRBV10-3 to TRBJ2-7, with D possibly being TRBD1 (5 bases). Germline V gene lookup returns CDR1 ENHRY and CDR2 SYGVKD. V was clipped by 8 bases and J by 4 bases, with 12 bases between them. The CDR3 is 12 residues long. CDR3 sequence: CAIVGAAYEQYF. The CDR3 DNA sequence: TGTGCCATCGTTGGGGCAGCTTACGAGCAGTACTTC.

This chain joins TRBV4-2 and TRBJ2-5, with D possibly TRBD2 on 6 matching bases. V was trimmed by 4 bases and J by 5 bases, leaving 17 bases between them. The CDR3 loop spans 15 amino acids. CDR1 and CDR2 from the germline V gene are LGHNA and YNFKEQ. The CDR3 region has the DNA TGTGCCAGCAGCCCGGCGACTAGTCGGACTGAGACCCAGTACTTC. It translates to CASSPATSRTETQYF.

The chain combines TRBV7-6 with TRBJ2-5, with 8 bases that match TRBD1. The ends lost 5 bases at V and 2 bases at J; junction bases unmatched: 19. Germline CDR1 reads SGHVS; CDR2 reads FNYEAQ. The CDR3 is 19 residues long. CDR3 loop: CASSDPRIHTQGGQETQYF. The DNA for the CDR3 is TGTGCCAGCAGCGATCCTAGGATTCACACACAGGGGGGTCAAGAGACCCAGTACTTC.

V gene TRBV18 combines with J gene TRBJ2-3; D is unclear. Per germline, CDR1 KGHSH and CDR2 LQKENI. The CDR3 contains 17 residues. V lost 2 bases and J 1 base, leaving 16 bases between the germline ends. CDR3 nucleotide sequence: TGTGCCAGCTCACCAATACCCGCCCTTGGGGGCACAGATACGCAGTATTTT. Translating gives CASSPIPALGGTDTQYF.

In its sample, this clonotype was seen a few times. The chain couples TRBV20-1 to TRBJ2-3; 9 nucleotides match TRBD2. This CDR3 spans 15 amino acids. Germline lookup yields CDR1 DFQATT and CDR2 SNEGSKA (reference sequence). The V gene end was trimmed by 7 bases and the J gene end by 3 bases; junction bases not matched to a gene: 11. The CDR3 nucleotides read TGCAGTGTTCACGATAGCGGGAGTATGACAGATACGCAGTATTTT. It codes for CSVHDSGSMTDTQYF.

There are a few counts of this clonotype. The chain combines TRBV6-1 with TRBJ2-5; weak D call: TRBD2 (6 bases). The germline V gene encodes CDR1 MNHNS and CDR2 SASEGT. This CDR3 comprises 12 residues. V lost 5 bases to trimming and J lost 3 bases, with 7 bases between them. The CDR3 bases are TGTGCCAGCAGTCGGGGGAAAGAGACCCAGTACTTC. This gives the protein CASSRGKETQYF.

This chain joins TRBV4-2 and TRBJ2-2; possibly TRBD1 or TRBD2 for D (5 bases each). The CDR3 has 18 amino acids. V dropped 1 base and J dropped 5 bases, with 20 bases sitting between them. Per the germline V gene, CDR1 is LGHNA and CDR2 is YNFKEQ. The CDR3 DNA sequence: TGTGCCAGCAGCCAAGTCCCGCAGGGAGTGTATGCAACCGGGGAGCTGTTTTTT. Amino acid sequence: CASSQVPQGVYATGELFF.

The genes are TRBV6-5 and TRBJ2-7; TRBD2 aligns across 7 bases. CDR1 is MNHEY, CDR2 SVGAGI, per germline. V shed 1 base and J 3 bases; nucleotides not matched to a gene: 6. The CDR3 sequence is 15 residues long. CDR3 amino acids: CASSYLGGGLYEQYF. The CDR3 DNA reads as TGTGCCAGCAGTTACTTAGGCGGGGGACTCTACGAGCAGTACTTC.

This clonotype turned up a few times. This chain joins TRBV4-3 and TRBJ2-5; the match to TRBD2 covers 8 bases. V shed 2 bases and J 5 bases; nucleotides not matched to a gene: 7. The CDR3 totals 15 residues. CDR1 and CDR2 (germline): LGHNA, YSLEER. CDR3 sequence (DNA): TGCGCCAGCAGCCAATCGGCGGGAGGATGGGAGACCCAGTACTTC. This encodes CASSQSAGGWETQYF.

This clonotype occurred a few times. The chain recombines TRBV11-2 with TRBJ1-1; no firm D call. Germline-derived CDR1 and CDR2 are SGHAT and FQNNGV. V dropped 0 bases and J dropped 4 bases, with 15 bases sitting between them. The CDR3 runs 16 residues. CDR3 amino acids: CASSLEVVGLGTEAFF. CDR3 DNA: TGTGCCAGCAGCTTAGAAGTGGTAGGGTTGGGCACTGAAGCTTTCTTT.

The table lists this clonotype with a few counts. The V and J genes are TRBV4-2 and TRBJ2-2, with a possible D match to TRBD2 (5 bases). This CDR3 spans 15 amino acids. CDR1 and CDR2 (germline): LGHNA, YNFKEQ. V lost 1 base and J 6 bases, leaving 12 bases between the germline ends. The chain's CDR3 is CASSQVRTGPGELFF. In DNA form, the CDR3 reads TGTGCCAGCAGCCAAGTCCGGACTGGTCCCGGGGAGCTGTTTTTT.

This clonotype was picked up a small number of times. V gene TRBV15 combines with J gene TRBJ2-7; tentatively, D is TRBD1 (6 bases). CDR3 length: 16 amino acids. Trimming removed 1 base at V and 4 bases at J, with 17 bases between. Germline V gene data show CDR1 as LNHNV and CDR2 as YYDKDF (reference sequence). The chain's CDR3 is CATSRASGDLDYEQYF. CDR3 in DNA: TGTGCCACCAGCAGAGCGTCAGGGGACCTCGATTACGAGCAGTACTTC.

The V and J genes are TRBV7-8 and TRBJ1-1; 8 nucleotides match TRBD1. This CDR3 is built from 14 residues. Unmatched junction bases numbered 6, after V lost 2 bases and J lost 7 bases. Per the germline V gene, CDR1 is SGHVS and CDR2 is FQNEAQ. CDR3 region: CASSLRTGSDEAFF. CDR3 nucleotides: TGTGCCAGCAGCTTACGGACAGGGTCTGATGAAGCTTTCTTT. The whole variable domain, remainder taken from reference TRBV7-8 and TRBJ1-1, is GAGVSQSPRYKVAKRGQDVALRCDPISGHVSLFWYQQALGQGPEFLTYFQNEAQLDKSGLPSDRFFAERPEGSVSTLKIQRTQQEDSAVYLCASSLRTGSDEAFFGQGTRLTVV.

This clonotype was found many times. The chain couples TRBV6-2 or TRBV6-3 to TRBJ1-1; 7 bases agree with TRBD1. V shed 7 bases, J shed 5 bases, and the junction held 7 bases outside the gene matches. CDR1 and CDR2 (germline): MNHEY, SVGEGT. The CDR3 is 13 amino acids. The CDR3 loop reads CASTRDRRTEAFF. The CDR3 nucleotides are TGTGCCAGCACCCGGGACAGACGAACTGAAGCTTTCTTT.

A few counts support this clonotype. The chain couples TRBV10-3 to TRBJ2-4, with 7 bases identical to TRBD1. Trimming took 5 bases from V and 7 from J; bases not matched to a gene: 2. CDR3 size: 12 residues. Germline V gene data show CDR1 as ENHRY and CDR2 as SYGVKD. The CDR3 DNA is TGTGCCATCAGTTCGGACAGGAACATTCAGTACTTC. Residues: CAISSDRNIQYF.

The chain couples TRBV3-1 to TRBJ1-6; 7 nucleotides line up with TRBD1. The V gene's germline CDR1 is LGHDT and CDR2 YNNKEL (reference sequence). This CDR3 has 13 residues. V dropped 3 bases and J dropped 15; count of bases not matched to a gene: 8. The CDR3 region has the DNA TGTGCCAGCAGCCATGGGGACAGACAGAACCTCCACTTT. This encodes CASSHGDRQNLHF.

This clonotype turned up a few times. The gene calls are TRBV25-1 and TRBJ1-2; TRBD1 aligns across 8 bases. The germline V gene encodes CDR1 MGHDK and CDR2 SYGVNS. The CDR3 runs to 15 residues. The V segment lost 3 bases and the J segment 3 bases; nucleotides outside the gene matches: 6. This chain's CDR3 is CASSDLDRVDYGYTF. DNA for the CDR3: TGTGCCAGCAGTGATCTGGACAGGGTAGACTATGGCTACACCTTC.

In this sample, this clonotype turned up a few times. The chain combines TRBV5-1 with TRBJ2-1; 14 bases agree with TRBD2. The V gene's germline CDR1 is SGHRS and CDR2 YFSETQ. V lost 2 bases and J lost 6; bases outside the gene matches: 22. The CDR3 spans 22 residues. The chain's CDR3 is CASSFQVWTGTSGRLSGNEQFF. The CDR3 nucleotides read TGCGCCAGCAGCTTCCAAGTTTGGACCGGGACTAGCGGGAGACTTTCGGGCAATGAGCAGTTCTTC. Complete variable domain (other parts from reference TRBV5-1 and TRBJ2-1): KAGVTQTPRYLIKTRGQQVTLSCSPISGHRSVSWYQQTPGQGLQFLFEYFSETQRNKGNFPGRFSGRQFSNSRSEMNVSTLELGDSALYLCASSFQVWTGTSGRLSGNEQFFGPGTRLTVL.